The 5 T cell receptor beta chains reported below all come from one sample, sequenced in a study of T cell changes during pregnancy in multiple sclerosis. The data were produced by immunoSEQ multiplex PCR, yet TCRdb's version contains in-frame clones alone and is incomplete. Of 35,000 to 50,000 clones detected, 89% appear once; the ten largest clones hold 1.2%. This specimen consisted of CD4+ T cells from peripheral blood mononuclear cells, obtained after pregnancy. The receptors were sampled from a female donor with multiple sclerosis, enrolled in a pregnancy study.

V usage is TRBV5-1 and J usage is TRBJ2-5, with a weak D call TRBD1 (6 bases). The V gene lost 0 bases and the J gene lost 1 base, with 19 bases spanning the gap. Germline CDR1 SGHRS, CDR2 YFSETQ. The CDR3 extends over 18 amino acids. The DNA for the CDR3 is TGCGCCAGCAGCTTGGCCGGTCTCTCCCAGGGGCTCCAAGAGACCCAGTACTTC. Translation gives CASSLAGLSQGLQETQYF. Looking up the rest from reference TRBV5-1 and TRBJ2-5 gives the full variable domain: KAGVTQTPRYLIKTRGQQVTLSCSPISGHRSVSWYQQTPGQGLQFLFEYFSETQRNKGNFPGRFSGRQFSNSRSEMNVSTLELGDSALYLCASSLAGLSQGLQETQYFGPGTRLLVL.

This clone was recorded once. The rearrangement uses TRBV12-1 and TRBJ1-1; the listed D gene, TRBD1, was not tested against the DNA. TRBV12-1 is shown as a pseudogene. The CDR3 spans 15 residues. This CDR3 is CASSTKQGAPTEAFF. The CDR3 DNA sequence: TGTGCCAGCAGCACTAAGCAGGGGGCACCGACTGAAGCTTTCTTT.

The V and J genes are TRBV4-1 and TRBJ2-1, with 10 bases fitting TRBD1. Losses at the gene ends were 3 bases for V and 4 bases for J; bases not matched to a gene: 6. The CDR3 has 16 amino acids. CDR1 and CDR2 (germline): MGHRA, YSYEKL. CDR3 sequence (DNA): TGCGCCAGCAGCCAGTCCGGGACAGGGGAGTACAATGAGCAGTTCTTC. Its protein product is CASSQSGTGEYNEQFF.

The V gene is TRBV10-3, the J gene TRBJ2-3, with D possibly matching TRBD2 (6 bases). The CDR3 is made up of 15 amino acids. Germline V gives CDR1 ENHRY, CDR2 SYGVKD. Trimming pared 8 bases from V and 2 bases from J, leaving 17 bases between. Here the CDR3 DNA reads TGTGCCATCTCCCTCCGGGACTTAAACACAGATACGCAGTATTTT. As protein: CAISLRDLNTDTQYF.

The V call is TRBV2, the J call TRBJ2-1; weak D call: TRBD2 (5 bases). Looked up from germline, CDR1 is SNHLY and CDR2 is FYNNEI. V was shortened by 7 bases and J by 9 bases, with 10 bases between the two germline ends. The CDR3 is 11 residues long. Here the CDR3 reads CASKGGSEQFF. As DNA, the CDR3 is TGTGCCAGCAAGGGTGGGAGTGAGCAGTTCTTC.